The clone carrying this TCR beta chain was found a few times. Its antigen is undetermined. Per the germline V gene, CDR1 is SGHVS and CDR2 is FQNEAQ. CDR3 size: 15 residues. The V gene end was trimmed by 6 bases and the J gene end by 2 bases; junction bases not matched to a gene: 10. Via MiXCR, TCRdb re-called the 5' RACE reads, giving one row per CDR3 protein. The table records under 350,000 distinct CDR3 sequences, less than 9.5% of them present only once. These data are taken from a study of identical twins. Study results and limitations: Conclusions were drawn cross-sectionally by statistical analysis, without following the same donors.

No donor was unhealthy or non-Caucasian. This same sample was also taken into another study, of yellow fever vaccine responses in identical twins. As that study records: A vaccine T cell response that seemed partly convergent and partly personalized was reported in twins.

This receptor was obtained from a young woman in good health. Sequenced sample: CD8+ T cells sorted from blood. The J gene is TRBJ2-7, the V gene TRBV7-8, with 7 bases fitting TRBD2. Here the CDR3 DNA reads TGTGCCAGCAGACTTGGGGGGGGGAGGACCTACGAGCAGTACTTC. This codes for CASRLGGGRTYEQYF.